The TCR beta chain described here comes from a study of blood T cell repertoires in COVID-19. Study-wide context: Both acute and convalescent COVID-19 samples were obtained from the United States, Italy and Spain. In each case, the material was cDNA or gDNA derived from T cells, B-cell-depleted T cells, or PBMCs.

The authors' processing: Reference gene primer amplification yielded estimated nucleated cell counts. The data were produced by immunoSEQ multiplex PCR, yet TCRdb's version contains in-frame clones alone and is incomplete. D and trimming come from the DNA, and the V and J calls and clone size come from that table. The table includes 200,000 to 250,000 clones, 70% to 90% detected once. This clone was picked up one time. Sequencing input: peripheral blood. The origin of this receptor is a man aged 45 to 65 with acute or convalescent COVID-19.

In DNA form, the CDR3 reads TGTGCCAGCAGCTTAGCCCACGGAGACACTGAAGCTTTCTTT. As protein: CASSLAHGDTEAFF. The V gene is TRBV7-2, the J gene TRBJ1-1; D uncertain. V lost 0 bases and J lost 3, with 8 bases in between. This CDR3 is built from 14 residues. CDR1 SGHTA and CDR2 FQGNSA come from the germline V gene.